The 2 T cell receptor beta chains below were found in one sample sequenced in a study of blood T cell repertoires in COVID-19. Assay used: immunoSEQ multiplex PCR; TCRdb lists only in-frame clones, some missing. The table shows over 75,000 clones, with 78% occurring only once. Material for sequencing was peripheral blood. Receptor source: a human donor in a cohort sampled during active COVID-19.

Worth noting for this clone: Within the sample, other DNA sequences also encode this same CDR3. The chain links TRBV7-9 to TRBJ2-5; 12 bases line up with TRBD2. The CDR3 has 19 residues. Losses at the gene ends were 5 bases for V and 5 bases for J; bases not matched to a gene: 18. Germline lookup yields CDR1 SEHNR and CDR2 FQNEAQ (reference sequence). CDR3 residues: CASSTSPSGGGSFWETQYF. The DNA for the CDR3 is TGTGCCAGCAGCACTAGCCCTAGCGGGGGGGGATCGTTCTGGGAGACCCAGTACTTC.

This clone was found once. The rearrangement links TRBV6-5 to TRBJ2-1; 8 nucleotides align to TRBD2. The CDR3 has 15 residues. In germline, CDR1 is MNHEY, CDR2 SVGAGI. J was trimmed by 5 bases and V by 0 bases; bases with no gene match: 3. CDR3 DNA sequence: TGTGCCAGCAGTTACTCCGGACTAGCAGACAATGAGCAGTTCTTC. It yields the protein CASSYSGLADNEQFF.